The 12 T cell receptor beta chains in this list originate from one sample, sequenced in a study of cytomegalovirus exposure and HLA in healthy donors (dated by TCRdb to 2016 to 2017). Libraries came from the immunoSEQ multiplex PCR assay. For the multiplex PCR, a mixture combining 60 forward primers for TCR Vbeta segments and 13 reverse primers for TCR Jbeta segments was used. TCRdb obtained this table from immuneACCESS and retained in-frame rearrangements with V and J assigned. These tables miss some clones; where compared with another copy, unresolved V genes account for less than half of the shortfall, and the remainder is unexplained. In all, the sample holds about 110,000 clones, and around 80% of those were seen once. Of the sample, roughly 12% falls within the top ten clones. Sequenced input: PBMCs. The receptors stem from a man aged 25-45 years in good health and CMV-seropositive.

This clone was detected once. The chain carries TRBV19 and TRBJ2-1, with TRBD1 matching over 8 bases. Trimming removed 4 bases from V and 0 bases from J; junction bases left unmatched: 8. This CDR3 comprises 17 residues. In germline, CDR1 is LNHDA, CDR2 SQIVND (reference sequence). The CDR3 protein is CASSTRTGTSSYNEQFF. CDR3 coding DNA: TGTGCCAGTAGTACCAGGACAGGGACATCCTCCTACAATGAGCAGTTCTTC.

The rearrangement uses TRBV27 and TRBJ2-7; possibly TRBD2 for D (6 bases). V lost 3 bases, J lost 2 bases, and 14 bases lay in between. Per germline, CDR1 MNHEY and CDR2 SMNVEV (reference sequence). The CDR3 totals 15 residues. The CDR3: CASSLVGTGAYEQYF. CDR3 DNA sequence: TGTGCCAGCAGTTTGGTAGGGACGGGAGCCTACGAGCAGTACTTC.

V and J are TRBV6-6 and TRBJ1-5, with a tentative D call TRBD1 (6 bases). Trimming removed 6 bases at V and 4 bases at J, with 16 bases between. In germline, CDR1 is MNHNY, CDR2 SVGAGI (reference sequence). The CDR3 has 15 amino acids. The CDR3 protein is CASRAGTQVNQPQHF. In nucleotides, the CDR3 is TGTGCCAGCAGAGCCGGGACACAGGTAAATCAGCCCCAGCATTTT.

This clone occurred once. The rearrangement links TRBV30 to TRBJ1-4, with D uncertain. This CDR3 is built from 15 residues. Per the germline V gene, CDR1 is GTSNPN and CDR2 is SVGIG (reference sequence). V was trimmed by 4 bases and J by 8 bases, leaving 20 bases between them. The CDR3 spells CAWNIRRANGEKLFF. The CDR3 DNA sequence: TGTGCCTGGAATATACGGAGAGCAAACGGGGAAAAACTGTTTTTT.

This clone was found a few times. V and J are TRBV28 and TRBJ2-7; a weak D match, TRBD1 (5 bases). The CDR3 totals 15 residues. Trimming shortened V by 5 bases and J by 6 bases, and 20 bases separated the two germline ends. In germline, CDR1 is MDHEN, CDR2 SYDVKM. The CDR3 nucleotides read TGTGCCAGCAGTCCCCGAGGCAGGGCCGCACTCGAGCAGTACTTC. This sequence encodes CASSPRGRAALEQYF. Complete variable domain (other parts from reference TRBV28 and TRBJ2-7): DVKVTQSSRYLVKRTGEKVFLECVQDMDHENMFWYRQDPGLGLRLIYFSYDVKMKEKGDIPEGYSVSREKKERFSLILESASTNQTSMYLCASSPRGRAALEQYFGPGTRLTVT.

The chain links TRBV5-4 to TRBJ2-5, with D uncertain. The end of the DNA fits TRBJ2-7 better, so the J call may be wrong. Looked up from germline, CDR1 is SGHNT and CDR2 is YYREEE (reference sequence). This CDR3 contains 15 residues. CDR3 loop: CASSLAGASSYEQYF. CDR3 bases: TGTGCCAGCAGCTTGGCGGGTGCAAGCTCCTACGAGCAGTACTTC.

This CDR3 reads CASSFWTGVYEQYF. In DNA form, the CDR3 reads TGTGCCAGCAGTTTCTGGACAGGGGTCTACGAGCAGTACTTC. J is TRBJ2-5 and V is TRBV28, with 9 positions matching TRBD1. The J call may be wrong; the DNA end is better matched by TRBJ2-7. Germline V gene lookup returns CDR1 MDHEN and CDR2 SYDVKM. CDR3 size: 14 residues.

The chain is built from TRBV6-5 and TRBJ1-1; D is perhaps TRBD1 (5 bases). Germline assignment: CDR1 MNHEY and CDR2 SVGAGI. V was clipped by 6 bases and J by 4 bases, with 12 bases between them. This CDR3 comprises 13 residues. The CDR3 region is CASSRRVGTEAFF. The CDR3 DNA follows: TGTGCCAGCAGCCGCAGGGTAGGCACTGAAGCTTTCTTT.

This clone turned up a few times. The rearrangement links TRBV5-6 to TRBJ2-7; 9 bases fit TRBD1. After removal of 3 bases from V and 5 bases from J, the junction contained 6 bases not matched to a gene. CDR1 is SGHDT, CDR2 YYEEEE, per germline. This CDR3 region has 14 residues. The CDR3 here is CASSSGTGSHEQYF. The CDR3 DNA reads TGTGCCAGCAGCTCCGGGACAGGGTCCCACGAGCAGTACTTC.

The chain employs TRBV30 and TRBJ1-4, with 8 bases lining up with TRBD1. This CDR3 is 14 amino acids long. Trimming took 2 bases from V and 4 from J; bases not matched to a gene: 3. CDR1 is GTSNPN, CDR2 SVGIG, per germline (reference sequence). The CDR3 DNA is TGTGCCTGGAGTCGACAGGGGCGTAATGAAAAACTGTTTTTT. This sequence encodes CAWSRQGRNEKLFF.

V gene TRBV28 combines with J gene TRBJ2-5; unclear D gene. This CDR3 spans 15 amino acids. The germline gives CDR1 MDHEN, CDR2 SYDVKM. Trimming pared 2 bases from V and 1 base from J, leaving 11 bases between. The CDR3 protein is CASSLPTAPQETQYF. Written as DNA, the CDR3 is TGTGCCAGCAGTTTACCTACCGCCCCCCAAGAGACCCAGTACTTC.

This rearrangement joins TRBV19 to TRBJ1-3; D call uncertain. The germline gives CDR1 LNHDA, CDR2 SQIVND (reference sequence). The germline V and J ends were trimmed by 3 bases and 2 bases, with 8 bases remaining between them. CDR3 length equals 14 residues. DNA of the CDR3: TGTGCCAGTAGTATGGGAGTTACTGGAAACACCATATATTTT. It encodes CASSMGVTGNTIYF.